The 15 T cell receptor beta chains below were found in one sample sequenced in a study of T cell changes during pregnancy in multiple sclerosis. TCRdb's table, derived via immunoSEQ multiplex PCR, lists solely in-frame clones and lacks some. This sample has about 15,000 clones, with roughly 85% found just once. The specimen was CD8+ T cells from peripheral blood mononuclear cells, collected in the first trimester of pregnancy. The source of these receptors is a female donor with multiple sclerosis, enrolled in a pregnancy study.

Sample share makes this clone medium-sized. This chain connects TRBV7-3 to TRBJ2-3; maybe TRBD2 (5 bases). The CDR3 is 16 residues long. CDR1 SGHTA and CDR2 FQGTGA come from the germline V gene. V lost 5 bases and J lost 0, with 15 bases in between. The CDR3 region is CASSLPRGDSTDTQYF. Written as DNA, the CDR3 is TGTGCCAGCAGCCTACCCCGGGGAGATAGCACAGATACGCAGTATTTT.

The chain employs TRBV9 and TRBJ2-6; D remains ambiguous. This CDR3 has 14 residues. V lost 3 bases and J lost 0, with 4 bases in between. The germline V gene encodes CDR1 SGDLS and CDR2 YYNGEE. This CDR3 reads CASSGPSGANVLTF. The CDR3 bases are TGTGCCAGCAGCGGGCCCTCTGGGGCCAACGTCCTGACTTTC.

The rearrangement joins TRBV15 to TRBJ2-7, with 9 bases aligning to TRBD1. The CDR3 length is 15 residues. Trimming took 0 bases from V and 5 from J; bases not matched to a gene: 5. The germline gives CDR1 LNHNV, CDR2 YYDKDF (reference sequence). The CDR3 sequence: CATSREAQGADEQYF. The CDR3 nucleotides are TGTGCCACCAGCAGAGAGGCACAGGGGGCGGACGAGCAGTACTTC.

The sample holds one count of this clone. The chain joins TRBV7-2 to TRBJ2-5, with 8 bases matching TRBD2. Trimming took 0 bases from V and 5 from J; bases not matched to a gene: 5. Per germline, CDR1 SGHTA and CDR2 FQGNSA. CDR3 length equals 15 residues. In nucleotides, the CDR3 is TGTGCCAGCAGCTTAGCCGGGACTAGGGGGGAGACCCAGTACTTC. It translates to CASSLAGTRGETQYF.

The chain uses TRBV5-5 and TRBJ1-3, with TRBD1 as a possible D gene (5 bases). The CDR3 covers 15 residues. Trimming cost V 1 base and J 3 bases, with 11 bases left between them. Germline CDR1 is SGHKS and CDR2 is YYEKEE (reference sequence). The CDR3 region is CASSLTRAGGNTIYF. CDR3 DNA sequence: TGTGCCAGCAGCTTGACCAGGGCTGGTGGAAACACCATATATTTT.

The CDR3 DNA is TGTGCCAGCAGTTCCCCTTGGACAGACAGCACAGATACGCAGTATTTT. Amino acid sequence: CASSSPWTDSTDTQYF. The rearrangement links TRBV28 to TRBJ2-3; a possible D gene is TRBD1 (6 bases). CDR3 length equals 16 residues. CDR1 and CDR2 (germline): MDHEN, SYDVKM. V lost 4 bases and J 0 bases, leaving 14 bases between the germline ends.

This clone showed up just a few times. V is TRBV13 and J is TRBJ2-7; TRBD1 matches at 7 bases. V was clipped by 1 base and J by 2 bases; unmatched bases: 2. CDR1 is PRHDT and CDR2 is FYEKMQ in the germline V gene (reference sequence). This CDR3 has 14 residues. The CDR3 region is CASSLAGQAYEQYF. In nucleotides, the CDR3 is TGTGCCAGCAGCTTAGCAGGACAGGCCTACGAGCAGTACTTC.

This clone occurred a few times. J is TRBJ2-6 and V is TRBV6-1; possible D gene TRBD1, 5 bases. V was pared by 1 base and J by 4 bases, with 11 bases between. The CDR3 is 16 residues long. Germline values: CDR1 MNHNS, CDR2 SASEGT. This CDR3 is CASSEGTGSGANVLTF. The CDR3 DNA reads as TGTGCCAGCAGTGAAGGAACAGGTTCCGGGGCCAACGTCCTGACTTTC.

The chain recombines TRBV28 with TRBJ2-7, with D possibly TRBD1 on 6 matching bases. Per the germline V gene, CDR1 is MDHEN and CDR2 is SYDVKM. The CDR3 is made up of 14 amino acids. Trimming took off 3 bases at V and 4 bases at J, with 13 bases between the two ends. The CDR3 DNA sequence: TGTGCCAGCAGTTTCGGGCAGAGGGGGTACGAGCAGTACTTC. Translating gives CASSFGQRGYEQYF.

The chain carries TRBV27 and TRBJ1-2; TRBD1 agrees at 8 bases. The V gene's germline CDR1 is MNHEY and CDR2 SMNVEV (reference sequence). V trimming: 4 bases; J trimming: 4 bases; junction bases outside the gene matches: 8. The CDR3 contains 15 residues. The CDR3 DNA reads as TGTGCCAGCAGTTCCGCGGACAGGGCCCGCTATGGCTACACCTTC. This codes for CASSSADRARYGYTF.

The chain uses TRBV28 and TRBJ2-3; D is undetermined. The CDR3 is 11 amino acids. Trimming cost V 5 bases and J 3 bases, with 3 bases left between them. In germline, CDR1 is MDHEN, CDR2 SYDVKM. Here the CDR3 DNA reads TGTGCCAGCAGTCAAACAGATACGCAGTATTTT. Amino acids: CASSQTDTQYF.

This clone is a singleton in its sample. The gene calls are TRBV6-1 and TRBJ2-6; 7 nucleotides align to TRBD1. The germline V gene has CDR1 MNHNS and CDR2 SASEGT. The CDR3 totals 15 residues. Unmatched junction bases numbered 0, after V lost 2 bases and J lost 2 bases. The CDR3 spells CASSEQGAGANVLTF. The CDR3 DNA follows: TGTGCCAGCAGTGAACAGGGGGCTGGGGCCAACGTCCTGACTTTC.

CDR3 DNA: TGCGCCAGCAGCATGACAGGCTCTGGTCGGGTAGAGACCCAGTACTTC. Protein: CASSMTGSGRVETQYF. The rearrangement links TRBV5-1 to TRBJ2-5; tentative D call: TRBD1 (6 bases). Germline-derived CDR1 and CDR2 are SGHRS and YFSETQ. CDR3 length: 16 residues. Deletions cut 4 bases from V and 4 bases from J, with 20 bases between.

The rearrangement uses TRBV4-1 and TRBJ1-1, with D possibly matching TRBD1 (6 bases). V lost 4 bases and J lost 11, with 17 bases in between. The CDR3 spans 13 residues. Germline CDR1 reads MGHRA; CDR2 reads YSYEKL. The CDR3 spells CASSLQTWGLAFF. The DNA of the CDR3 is TGCGCCAGCAGCCTCCAGACGTGGGGGCTCGCTTTCTTT.

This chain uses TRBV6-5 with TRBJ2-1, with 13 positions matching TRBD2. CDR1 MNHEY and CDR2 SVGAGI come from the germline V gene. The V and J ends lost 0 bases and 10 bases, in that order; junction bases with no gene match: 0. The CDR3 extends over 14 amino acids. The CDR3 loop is CASSYSTSGGEQFF. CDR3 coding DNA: TGTGCCAGCAGTTACTCGACTAGCGGGGGGGAGCAGTTCTTC.